These 27 T cell receptor beta chains share one sample of origin, sequenced in a study of blood T cell repertoires in COVID-19. Assay: immunoSEQ multiplex PCR; the TCRdb copy retains only in-frame clones and omits some. The table lists more than 85,000 clones, roughly 75% of them singletons. Sequencing was carried out using peripheral blood. Receptors originate from a woman between 45 and 60 years old with acute or convalescent COVID-19.

The chain employs TRBV6-6 and TRBJ1-1; no firm D call. The CDR3 totals 15 residues. With 0 bases removed from V and 4 bases from J, the gap between germline ends came to 12 bases. Germline V gene data show CDR1 as MNHNY and CDR2 as SVGAGI (reference sequence). The CDR3 sequence: CASSYSIVWSTEAFF. The CDR3 DNA follows: TGTGCCAGCAGTTACTCGATAGTGTGGTCCACTGAAGCTTTCTTT.

This chain connects TRBV7-2 to TRBJ1-1; D call uncertain. Germline CDR1 and CDR2: SGHTA and FQGNSA. V lost 3 bases and J 1 base, leaving 9 bases between the germline ends. CDR3 length equals 14 residues. As DNA, the CDR3 is TGTGCCAGCAGCTTCCAGTCTGGGAACACTGAAGCTTTCTTT. Amino acid sequence: CASSFQSGNTEAFF.

The chain carries TRBV28 and TRBJ2-7; maybe TRBD2 (5 bases). Germline V CDR1 and CDR2: MDHEN, SYDVKM. Trimming took 3 bases from V and 2 from J, leaving 11 bases between them. The CDR3 is made up of 14 amino acids. The CDR3 coding sequence is TGTGCCAGCAGTTTCCGGGGAGAAGCCTACGAGCAGTACTTC. Protein product: CASSFRGEAYEQYF.

This chain uses TRBV15 with TRBJ2-1; D possibly corresponds to TRBD2 (5 bases). The CDR3 runs to 15 residues. Germline-derived CDR1 and CDR2 are LNHNV and YYDKDF (reference sequence). Trimming removed 0 bases at V and 4 bases at J, with 10 bases between. The CDR3 DNA is TGTGCCACCAGCAGAGATAGGGAGACATACAATGAGCAGTTCTTC. Translating gives CATSRDRETYNEQFF. Full variable domain (missing parts from reference TRBV15 and TRBJ2-1): DAMVIQNPRYQVTQFGKPVTLSCSQTLNHNVMYWYQQKSSQAPKLLFHYYDKDFNNEADTPDNFQSRRPNTSFCFLDIRSPGLGDTAMYLCATSRDRETYNEQFFGPGTRLTVL.

In its sample, this clone was seen a few times. V and J are TRBV19 and TRBJ1-5, with D tentatively TRBD1 (5 bases). The ends were cut back, 3 bases at V and 2 bases at J, with 11 bases in the middle. Germline-derived CDR1 and CDR2 are LNHDA and SQIVND (reference sequence). The CDR3 is 15 residues long. In DNA form, the CDR3 reads TGTGCCAGTAGTATGGGAGGGGTGGGCAATCAGCCCCAGCATTTT. Translated, it gives CASSMGGVGNQPQHF.

The chain recombines TRBV5-1 with TRBJ2-5; 11 bases agree with TRBD1. CDR3 length: 15 residues. The germline V gene has CDR1 SGHRS and CDR2 YFSETQ. The V and J ends lost 5 bases and 4 bases, in that order; junction bases with no gene match: 7. CDR3 sequence: CASSRDRGSLETQYF. The CDR3 DNA is TGCGCCAGCAGTCGGGACAGGGGGAGCTTAGAGACCCAGTACTTC.

The V gene is TRBV2, the J gene TRBJ2-2; D is unresolved. The CDR3 has 14 amino acids. Germline CDR1 reads SNHLY; CDR2 reads FYNNEI. Trimming took 4 bases from V and 1 from J, leaving 7 bases between them. CDR3 sequence reads: CASSAPQNTGELFF. CDR3 DNA: TGTGCCAGCAGTGCCCCCCAGAACACCGGGGAGCTGTTTTTT.

This chain links TRBV7-6 with TRBJ1-5; D call uncertain. The CDR3 extends over 14 amino acids. In germline, CDR1 is SGHVS, CDR2 FNYEAQ. Deletions cut 2 bases from V and 6 bases from J, with 11 bases between. The CDR3 DNA reads as TGTGCCAGCAGCTTATCAAGGGAGAGTCAGCCCCAGCATTTT. Protein: CASSLSRESQPQHF.

The J gene is TRBJ2-7, the V gene TRBV12-3 or TRBV12-4, with unresolved D. Trimming shortened V by 5 bases and J by 3 bases, and 11 bases separated the two germline ends. This CDR3 region has 13 residues. The CDR3 nucleotides read TGTGCCAGCAGTCCCCCTCCGGGCTACGAGCAGTACTTC. Protein sequence: CASSPPPGYEQYF.

CDR3 amino acids: CASQGQGAYEQYF. DNA for the CDR3: TGTGCCAGCCAGGGACAGGGGGCCTACGAGCAGTACTTC. This sequence joins TRBV7-2 and TRBJ2-7, with 11 bases lining up with TRBD1. The CDR3 totals 13 residues. Per germline, CDR1 SGHTA and CDR2 FQGNSA. The ends lost 8 bases at V and 2 bases at J; junction bases unmatched: 2. The full variable domain, in which reference TRBV7-2 and TRBJ2-7 provide the parts outside the CDR3, is GAGVSQSPSNKVTEKGKDVELRCDPISGHTALYWYRQSLGQGLEFLIYFQGNSAPDKSGLPSDRFSAERTGGSVSTLTIQRTQQEDSAVYLCASQGQGAYEQYFGPGTRLTVT.

This clone was seen just once. This sequence joins TRBV15 and TRBJ2-6; D possibly corresponds to TRBD1 (7 bases). Germline V gene data show CDR1 as LNHNV and CDR2 as YYDKDF (reference sequence). The CDR3 is 18 residues long. V gave up 4 bases and J gave up 0 bases, with 16 bases separating them. The DNA for the CDR3 is TGTGCCACCAGCAACCCAGGGGGTAGCGGCTCTGGGGCCAACGTCCTGACTTTC. This encodes CATSNPGGSGSGANVLTF.

V is TRBV10-3 and J is TRBJ1-1; no reliable D call. This CDR3 comprises 12 residues. The V gene lost 3 bases and the J gene lost 7 bases, with 9 bases spanning the gap. Germline lookup yields CDR1 ENHRY and CDR2 SYGVKD. The DNA of the CDR3 is TGTGCCATCAGTGATAGAGGGTATGAAGCTTTCTTT. Its protein is CAISDRGYEAFF.

This clone was observed a single time. The V and J genes are TRBV30 and TRBJ1-2; tentatively, D is TRBD1 (6 bases). V was pared by 4 bases and J by 6 bases, with 15 bases between. The CDR3 length is 13 residues. CDR1 is GTSNPN and CDR2 is SVGIG in the germline V gene (reference sequence). The chain's CDR3 is CAWIQTGTDGYTF. The DNA for the CDR3 is TGTGCCTGGATCCAGACAGGAACCGATGGCTACACCTTC.

The V call is TRBV7-9, the J call TRBJ1-1, with D tentatively TRBD1 (6 bases). The V and J ends lost 5 bases and 11 bases respectively, with 21 bases between them. Germline V gene lookup returns CDR1 SEHNR and CDR2 FQNEAQ (reference sequence). The length of the CDR3 is 14 residues. The CDR3 protein is CASSPGLGAHGAFF. In DNA form, the CDR3 reads TGTGCCAGCAGCCCTGGTCTGGGGGCGCATGGGGCTTTCTTT.

The rearrangement links TRBV12-3 or TRBV12-4 to TRBJ2-3, with TRBD1 matching over 9 bases. The J segment lost 6 bases and the V segment lost 10 bases, leaving 8 bases of the junction unmatched. The CDR3 is 13 amino acids. The CDR3 region is CATSTGGKDTQYF. CDR3 DNA: TGTGCCACCTCGACAGGGGGAAAGGATACGCAGTATTTT.

The rearrangement uses TRBV7-2 and TRBJ2-1, with a tentative D call TRBD2 (5 bases). The CDR3 is made up of 14 amino acids. Deletions cut 3 bases from V and 6 bases from J, with 12 bases between. Germline-derived CDR1 and CDR2 are SGHTA and FQGNSA. The DNA of the CDR3 is TGTGCCAGCAGCTTCCCCGGGGTTACCAATGAGCAGTTCTTC. This translates into CASSFPGVTNEQFF.

V is TRBV6-6 and J is TRBJ2-2, with D perhaps matching TRBD2 (5 bases). The V gene's germline CDR1 is MNHNY and CDR2 SVGAGI (reference sequence). The CDR3 has 15 residues. Trimming cost V 6 bases and J 4 bases, with 15 bases left between them. CDR3 sequence: CASRVGGSGTGELFF. CDR3 bases: TGTGCCAGCAGGGTAGGAGGCTCTGGCACCGGGGAGCTGTTTTTT.

The chain combines TRBV4-2 with TRBJ2-3; no reliable D call. CDR3 length: 14 residues. Trimming left V 1 base short and J 2 bases short, with 7 bases between. Germline-derived CDR1 and CDR2 are LGHNA and YNFKEQ. CDR3 sequence reads: CASSQAGYTDTQYF. CDR3 bases: TGTGCCAGCAGCCAAGCAGGTTACACAGATACGCAGTATTTT.

The chain is built from TRBV9 and TRBJ1-3; 7 bases match TRBD1. V gave up 3 bases and J gave up 2 bases; unmatched junction bases: 5. The CDR3 covers 15 residues. Germline CDR1 SGDLS, CDR2 YYNGEE. CDR3 sequence: CASSAGGQTGNTIYF. DNA of the CDR3: TGTGCCAGCAGCGCAGGGGGACAGACTGGAAACACCATATATTTT. The full variable domain, completed using reference TRBV9 and TRBJ1-3, is DSGVTQTPKHLITATGQRVTLRCSPRSGDLSVYWYQQSLDQGLQFLIQYYNGEERAKGNILERFSAQQFPDLHSELNLSSLELGDSALYFCASSAGGQTGNTIYFGEGSWLTVV.

This clone was detected a few times. This chain uses TRBV9 with TRBJ1-5; 9 nucleotides align to TRBD1. J was trimmed by 7 bases and V by 4 bases; bases with no gene match: 9. Looked up from germline, CDR1 is SGDLS and CDR2 is YYNGEE. CDR3 length equals 15 residues. The CDR3 loop is CASSSGQGKSQPQHF. Here the CDR3 DNA reads TGTGCCAGCAGCTCTGGACAGGGGAAGAGCCAGCCCCAGCATTTT.

The V call is TRBV5-1, the J call TRBJ1-1, with a weak D call TRBD1 (5 bases). Germline CDR1 reads SGHRS; CDR2 reads YFSETQ. This CDR3 has 14 amino acids. V was clipped by 4 bases and J by 6 bases, with 16 bases between them. Here the CDR3 DNA reads TGCGCCAGCAGCCCGCTGGCAGGGCAGCCTGAAGCTTTCTTT. Protein sequence: CASSPLAGQPEAFF. Using reference TRBV5-1 and TRBJ1-1 for the parts outside the CDR3, the full variable domain is KAGVTQTPRYLIKTRGQQVTLSCSPISGHRSVSWYQQTPGQGLQFLFEYFSETQRNKGNFPGRFSGRQFSNSRSEMNVSTLELGDSALYLCASSPLAGQPEAFFGQGTRLTVV.

The chain uses TRBV6-5 and TRBJ1-5; D gene unclear. Germline CDR1 reads MNHEY; CDR2 reads SVGAGI. The CDR3 is 15 residues long. V was shortened by 5 bases and J by 5 bases, with 16 bases between the two germline ends. The CDR3 region is CASSLRRYNDQPQHF. Here the CDR3 DNA reads TGTGCCAGCAGTCTTAGGAGGTACAACGATCAGCCCCAGCATTTT.

The J gene is TRBJ1-2, the V gene TRBV12-3 or TRBV12-4; D ambiguous. This CDR3 is 13 amino acids long. Trimming removed 0 bases at V and 8 bases at J, with 10 bases between. This CDR3 is CASSLALQLGYTF. The CDR3 nucleotides are TGTGCCAGCAGTTTAGCGCTCCAACTCGGCTACACCTTC.

A few counts support this clone. The J gene is TRBJ2-3, the V gene TRBV29-1; 10 bases are shared with TRBD2. This CDR3 contains 16 residues. Per germline, CDR1 SQVTM and CDR2 ANQGSEA. Trimming cost V 0 bases and J 0 bases; bases outside gene matches: 3. This CDR3 is CSVEDRAGGSTDTQYF. The CDR3 DNA reads as TGCAGCGTTGAAGATCGAGCGGGGGGGAGCACAGATACGCAGTATTTT.

This chain uses TRBV5-1 with TRBJ1-1; maybe TRBD1 (5 bases). Trimming took off 0 bases at V and 0 bases at J, with 6 bases between the two ends. Germline V lookup: CDR1 SGHRS, CDR2 YFSETQ. The CDR3 runs 14 residues. CDR3 residues: CASSLGQMNTEAFF. CDR3 nucleotides: TGCGCCAGCAGCTTGGGACAGATGAACACTGAAGCTTTCTTT.

The chain combines TRBV27 with TRBJ2-3, with D unclear. This CDR3 has 14 amino acids. CDR1 and CDR2 (germline): MNHEY, SMNVEV (reference sequence). V lost 4 bases to trimming and J lost 7 bases, with 15 bases between them. The CDR3 bases are TGTGCCAGCAGTTCCCTGGGCGTGGGCAATACGCAGTATTTT. Its translation: CASSSLGVGNTQYF.

This clone has only one observation. V and J are TRBV14 and TRBJ1-1; 8 bases are shared with TRBD1. The germline CDR1 and CDR2 sequences are SGHDN and FVKESK. This CDR3 is built from 14 residues. V was clipped by 4 bases and J by 3 bases; unmatched bases: 4. The CDR3 sequence: CASSLYRGDTEAFF. The CDR3 coding sequence is TGTGCCAGCAGCCTATACAGGGGGGACACTGAAGCTTTCTTT.